This entry concerns a single T cell receptor beta chain. This specimen comes from a study of blood T cell repertoires in COVID-19. Study-level background: COVID-19 samples, acute and convalescent, were from the United States, Italy and Spain. From T cells, B-cell-depleted T cells, or PBMCs came the material, which was cDNA or gDNA.

J was trimmed by 2 bases and V by 0 bases; bases with no gene match: 3. CDR1 and CDR2 from the germline V gene are GTSNPN and SVGIG (reference sequence). The CDR3 runs 16 residues. Original processing methods: Amplification from reference gene primers served as the basis for estimated nucleated cell counts. Generated by immunoSEQ multiplex PCR, the TCRdb table keeps only in-frame clones and is missing some. The V and J calls and the clone size are those of that table, but D and trimming were determined from the DNA. Among 180,000 or so clones listed, around 76% were seen once. Material for sequencing was peripheral blood. The chain couples TRBV30 to TRBJ1-6; TRBD1 matches at 8 bases. This sequence originates from a woman aged 50 to 60 with active or convalescent COVID-19. CDR3 region: CAWSVPGGPYNSPLHF. CDR3 DNA: TGTGCCTGGAGTGTCCCAGGGGGCCCCTATAATTCACCCCTCCACTTT.